This T cell receptor (beta chain) emerged from a study of shared clonotypes between healthy human individuals. Study at large: Donors were a couple of women and a few men aged 18 to 49. The plates for each donor numbered three CD4 naive, three CD4 memory, two CD8 naive and one CD8 memory.

The CDR3 consists of 15 residues. CDR1 and CDR2 (germline): SGDLS, YYNGEE. V gave up 4 bases and J gave up 2 bases; unmatched junction bases: 7. This clone was seen once. Healthy HIV-negative adults without recent acute infections or vaccinations served as donors. Sequenced by immunoSEQ multiplex PCR; TCRdb stores in-frame clones only, minus some. The repertoire includes over a million clones, roughly 95% of them detected once, and approximately 1.2% sits in the top ten. The sequenced sample consisted of naive CD4+ T cells sorted from blood. Described subset: CD45RA+ positively selected. The sequence derives from a man aged 25-45 years in good health. This chain joins TRBV9 and TRBJ2-3; 7 bases fit TRBD1. DNA of the CDR3: TGTGCCAGCAGCACTGGACAGGAATACACAGATACGCAGTATTTT. This codes for CASSTGQEYTDTQYF.